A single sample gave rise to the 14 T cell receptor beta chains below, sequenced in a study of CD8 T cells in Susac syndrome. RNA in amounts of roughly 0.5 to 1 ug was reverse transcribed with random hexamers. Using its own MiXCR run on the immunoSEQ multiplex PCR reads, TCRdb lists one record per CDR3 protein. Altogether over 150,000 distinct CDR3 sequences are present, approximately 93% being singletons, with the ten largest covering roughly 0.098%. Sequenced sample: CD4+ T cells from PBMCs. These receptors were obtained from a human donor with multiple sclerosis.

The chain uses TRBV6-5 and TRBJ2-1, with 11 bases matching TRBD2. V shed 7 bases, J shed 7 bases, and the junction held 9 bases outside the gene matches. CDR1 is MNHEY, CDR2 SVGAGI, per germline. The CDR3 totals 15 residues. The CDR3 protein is CASTSTSGAGNEQFF. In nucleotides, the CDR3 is TGTGCCAGCACCTCGACTAGCGGGGCGGGTAATGAGCAGTTCTTC.

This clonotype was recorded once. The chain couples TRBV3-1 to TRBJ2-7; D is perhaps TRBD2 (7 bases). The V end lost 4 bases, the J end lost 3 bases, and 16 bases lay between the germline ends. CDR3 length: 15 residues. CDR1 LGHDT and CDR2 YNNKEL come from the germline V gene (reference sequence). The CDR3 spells CASSRGREQGYEQYF. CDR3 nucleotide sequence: TGTGCCAGCAGCCGGGGGAGGGAACAGGGCTACGAGCAGTACTTC.

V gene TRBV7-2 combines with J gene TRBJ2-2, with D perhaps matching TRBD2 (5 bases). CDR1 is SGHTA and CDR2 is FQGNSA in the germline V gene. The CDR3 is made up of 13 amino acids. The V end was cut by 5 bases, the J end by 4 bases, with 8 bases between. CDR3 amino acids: CASSTGSTGELFF. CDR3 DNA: TGTGCCAGCAGCACGGGGTCCACCGGGGAGCTGTTTTTT.

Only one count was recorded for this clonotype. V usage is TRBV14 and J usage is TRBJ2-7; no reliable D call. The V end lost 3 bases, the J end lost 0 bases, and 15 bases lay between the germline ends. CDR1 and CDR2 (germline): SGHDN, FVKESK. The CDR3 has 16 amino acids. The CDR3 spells CASSHYEFVASYEQYF. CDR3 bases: TGTGCCAGCAGCCACTACGAGTTTGTAGCCTCCTACGAGCAGTACTTC.

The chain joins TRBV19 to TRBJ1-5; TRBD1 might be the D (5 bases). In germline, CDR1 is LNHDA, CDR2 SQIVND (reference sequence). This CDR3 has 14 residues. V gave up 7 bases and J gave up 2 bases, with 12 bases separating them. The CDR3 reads CASMGGKGNQPQHF. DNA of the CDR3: TGTGCCAGTATGGGGGGTAAGGGCAATCAGCCCCAGCATTTT. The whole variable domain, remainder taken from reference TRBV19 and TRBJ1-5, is DGGITQSPKYLFRKEGQNVTLSCEQNLNHDAMYWYRQDPGQGLRLIYYSQIVNDFQKGDIAEGYSVSREKKESFPLTVTSAQKNPTAFYLCASMGGKGNQPQHFGDGTRLSIL.

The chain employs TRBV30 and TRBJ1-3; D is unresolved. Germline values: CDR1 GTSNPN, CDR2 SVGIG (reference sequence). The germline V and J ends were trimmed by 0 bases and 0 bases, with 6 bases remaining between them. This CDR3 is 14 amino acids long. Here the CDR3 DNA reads TGTGCCTGGAGTGTAGGATACTCTGGAAACACCATATATTTT. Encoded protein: CAWSVGYSGNTIYF.

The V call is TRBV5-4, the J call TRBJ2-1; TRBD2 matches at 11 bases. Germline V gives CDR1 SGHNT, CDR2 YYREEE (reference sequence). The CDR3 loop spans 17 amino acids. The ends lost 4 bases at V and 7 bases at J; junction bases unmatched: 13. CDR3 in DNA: TGTGCCAGCAGCCGGACAGCAGGGACTAGCGGAGGGAATGAGCAGTTCTTC. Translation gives CASSRTAGTSGGNEQFF.

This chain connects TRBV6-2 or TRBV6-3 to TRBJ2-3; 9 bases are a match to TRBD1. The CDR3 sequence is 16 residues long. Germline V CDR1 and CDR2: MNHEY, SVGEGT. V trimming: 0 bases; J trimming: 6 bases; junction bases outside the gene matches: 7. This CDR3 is CASSYSGTGFRDTQYF. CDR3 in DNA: TGTGCCAGCAGTTACTCCGGGACAGGGTTTCGTGATACGCAGTATTTT.

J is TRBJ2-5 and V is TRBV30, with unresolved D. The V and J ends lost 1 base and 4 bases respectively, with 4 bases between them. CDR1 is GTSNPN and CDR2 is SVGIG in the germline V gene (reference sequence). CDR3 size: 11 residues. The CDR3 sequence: CAWSGLETQYF. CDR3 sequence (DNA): TGTGCCTGGAGTGGCTTAGAGACCCAGTACTTC.

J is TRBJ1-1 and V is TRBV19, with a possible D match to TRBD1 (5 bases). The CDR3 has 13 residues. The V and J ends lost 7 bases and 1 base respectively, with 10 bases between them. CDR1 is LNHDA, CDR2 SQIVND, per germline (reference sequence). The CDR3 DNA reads TGTGCCAGTAATGAACAGGAGAACACTGAAGCTTTCTTT. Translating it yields CASNEQENTEAFF.

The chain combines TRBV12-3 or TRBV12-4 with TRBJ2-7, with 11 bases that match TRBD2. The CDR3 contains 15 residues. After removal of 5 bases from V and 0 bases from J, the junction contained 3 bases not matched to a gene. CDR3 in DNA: TGTGCCAGCAGTACCACTAGCGGGAGCTCCTACGAGCAGTACTTC. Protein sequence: CASSTTSGSSYEQYF.

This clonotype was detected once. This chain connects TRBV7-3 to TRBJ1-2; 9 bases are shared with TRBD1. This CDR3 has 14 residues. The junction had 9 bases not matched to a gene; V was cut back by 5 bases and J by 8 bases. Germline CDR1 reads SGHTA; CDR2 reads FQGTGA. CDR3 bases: TGTGCCAGCAGCCCGGACCACAGGGGGCGCGGCTACACCTTC. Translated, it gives CASSPDHRGRGYTF.

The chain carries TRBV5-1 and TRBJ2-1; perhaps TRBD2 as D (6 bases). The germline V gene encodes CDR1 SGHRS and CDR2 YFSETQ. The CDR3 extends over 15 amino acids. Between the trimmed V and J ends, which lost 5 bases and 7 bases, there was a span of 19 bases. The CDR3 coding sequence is TGCGCCAGCAGGGGCGACGGGAGTAGCGCAAATGAGCAGTTCTTC. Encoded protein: CASRGDGSSANEQFF.

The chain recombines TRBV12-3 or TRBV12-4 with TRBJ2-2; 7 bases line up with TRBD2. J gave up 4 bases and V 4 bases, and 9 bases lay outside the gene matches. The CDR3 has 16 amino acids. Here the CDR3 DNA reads TGTGCCAGCAGTTACTCGGGAGGCCGGGGCACCGGGGAGCTGTTTTTT. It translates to CASSYSGGRGTGELFF.